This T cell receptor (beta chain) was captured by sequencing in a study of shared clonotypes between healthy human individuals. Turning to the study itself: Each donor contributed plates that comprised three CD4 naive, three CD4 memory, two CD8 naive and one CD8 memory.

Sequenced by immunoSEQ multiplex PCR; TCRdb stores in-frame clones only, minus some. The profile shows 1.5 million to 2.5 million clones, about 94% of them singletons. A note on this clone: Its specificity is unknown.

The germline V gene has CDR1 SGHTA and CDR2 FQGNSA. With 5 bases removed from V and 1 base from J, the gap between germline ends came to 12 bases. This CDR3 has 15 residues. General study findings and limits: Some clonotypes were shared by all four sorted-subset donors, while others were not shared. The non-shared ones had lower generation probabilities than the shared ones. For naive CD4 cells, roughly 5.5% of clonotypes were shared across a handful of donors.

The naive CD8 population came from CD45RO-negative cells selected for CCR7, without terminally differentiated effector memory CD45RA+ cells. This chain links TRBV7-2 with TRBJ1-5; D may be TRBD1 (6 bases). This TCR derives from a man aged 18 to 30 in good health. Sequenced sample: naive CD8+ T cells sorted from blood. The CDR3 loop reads CASSPQGGSNQPQHF. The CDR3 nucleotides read TGTGCCAGCAGCCCACAGGGAGGAAGCAATCAGCCCCAGCATTTT.